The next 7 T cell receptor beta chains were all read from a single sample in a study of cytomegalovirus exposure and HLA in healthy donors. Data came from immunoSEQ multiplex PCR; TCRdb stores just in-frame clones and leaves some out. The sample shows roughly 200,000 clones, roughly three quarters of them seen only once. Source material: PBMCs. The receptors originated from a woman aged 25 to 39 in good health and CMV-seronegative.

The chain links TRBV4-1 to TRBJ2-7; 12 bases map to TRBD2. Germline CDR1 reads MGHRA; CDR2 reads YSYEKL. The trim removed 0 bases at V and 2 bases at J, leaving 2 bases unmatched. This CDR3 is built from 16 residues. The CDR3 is CASSQETSGRAYEQYF. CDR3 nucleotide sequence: TGCGCCAGCAGCCAAGAGACTAGCGGGAGAGCCTACGAGCAGTACTTC.

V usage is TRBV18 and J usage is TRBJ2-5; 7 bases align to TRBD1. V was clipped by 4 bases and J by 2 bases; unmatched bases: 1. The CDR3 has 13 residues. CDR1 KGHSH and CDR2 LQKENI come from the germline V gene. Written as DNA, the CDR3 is TGTGCCAGCTCACGGGGACAGCAAGAGACCCAGTACTTC. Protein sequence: CASSRGQQETQYF.

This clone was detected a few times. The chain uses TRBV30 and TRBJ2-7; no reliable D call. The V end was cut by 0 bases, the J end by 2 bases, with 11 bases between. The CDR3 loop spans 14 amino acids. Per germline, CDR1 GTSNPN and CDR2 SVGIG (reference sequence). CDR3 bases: TGTGCCTGGAGTGTTATCAGGCGACCCTACGAGCAGTACTTC. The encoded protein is CAWSVIRRPYEQYF.

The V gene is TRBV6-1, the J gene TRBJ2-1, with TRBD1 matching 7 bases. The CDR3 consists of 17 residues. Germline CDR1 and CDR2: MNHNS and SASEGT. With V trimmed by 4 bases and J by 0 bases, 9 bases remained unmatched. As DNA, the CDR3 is TGTGCCAGCAGTGTACACCCCGGGACAGTCTCCTACAATGAGCAGTTCTTC. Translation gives CASSVHPGTVSYNEQFF.

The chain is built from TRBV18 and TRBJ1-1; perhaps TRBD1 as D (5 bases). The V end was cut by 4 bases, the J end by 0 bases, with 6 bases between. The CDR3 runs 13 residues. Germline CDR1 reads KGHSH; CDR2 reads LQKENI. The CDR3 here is CASSRDLNTEAFF. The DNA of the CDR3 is TGTGCCAGCTCACGGGACTTGAACACTGAAGCTTTCTTT.

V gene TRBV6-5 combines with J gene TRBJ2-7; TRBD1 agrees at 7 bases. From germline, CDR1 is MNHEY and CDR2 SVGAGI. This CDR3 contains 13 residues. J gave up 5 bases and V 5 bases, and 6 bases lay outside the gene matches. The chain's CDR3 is CASSLGQAHEQYF. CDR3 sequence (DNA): TGTGCCAGCAGTCTCGGACAGGCCCACGAGCAGTACTTC.

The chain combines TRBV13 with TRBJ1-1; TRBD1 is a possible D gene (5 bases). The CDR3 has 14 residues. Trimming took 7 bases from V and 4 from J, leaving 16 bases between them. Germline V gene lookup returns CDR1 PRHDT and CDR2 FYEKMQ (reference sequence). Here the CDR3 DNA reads TGTGCCAGCACCCCCGGAGGGGCCTTCACTGAAGCTTTCTTT. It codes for CASTPGGAFTEAFF. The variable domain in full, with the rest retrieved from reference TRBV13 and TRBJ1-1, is AAGVIQSPRHLIKEKRETATLKCYPIPRHDTVYWYQQGPGQDPQFLISFYEKMQSDKGSIPDRFSAQQFSDYHSELNMSSLELGDSALYFCASTPGGAFTEAFFGQGTRLTVV.